Each of the 28 T cell receptor beta chains below was sequenced from the same sample in a study of CD8 T cells in Susac syndrome. Random hexamers served to reverse transcribe about 0.5 to 1 ug RNA. TCRdb passed the immunoSEQ multiplex PCR reads through MiXCR, listing each CDR3 protein once. The repertoire holds 110,000 or so distinct CDR3 sequences, just under 95% seen once, with 0.12% in the top ten. Sequencing was done on a sample of CD8+ T cells from PBMCs. The source is a human donor in good health.

The chain recombines TRBV7-2 with TRBJ1-1, with D perhaps TRBD1 (5 bases). CDR3 length: 16 amino acids. Germline CDR1 SGHTA, CDR2 FQGNSA. Between the trimmed V and J ends, which lost 1 base and 0 bases, there was a span of 12 bases. The CDR3 region is CASSLGGGAVNTEAFF. The CDR3 nucleotides are TGTGCCAGCAGCTTAGGCGGAGGGGCAGTGAACACTGAAGCTTTCTTT.

The gene calls are TRBV2 and TRBJ2-1; TRBD2 aligns across 12 bases. Trimming removed 5 bases from V and 6 bases from J; junction bases left unmatched: 8. Germline CDR1 reads SNHLY; CDR2 reads FYNNEI. The length of the CDR3 is 16 residues. CDR3 in amino acids: CASSPPGLAGINEQFF. The CDR3 DNA is TGTGCCAGCAGTCCCCCAGGACTAGCGGGAATCAATGAGCAGTTCTTC.

As DNA, the CDR3 is TGTGCCAGCAGCTTGCCCATAGTCAACTATGGCTACACCTTC. This sequence encodes CASSLPIVNYGYTF. V and J are TRBV5-4 and TRBJ1-2; D is uncertain. The germline CDR1 and CDR2 sequences are SGHNT and YYREEE (reference sequence). V gave up 1 base and J gave up 2 bases, with 9 bases separating them. This CDR3 comprises 14 residues.

This chain connects TRBV3-1 to TRBJ1-5, with a possible D match to TRBD1 (5 bases). Germline V CDR1 and CDR2: LGHDT, YNNKEL (reference sequence). This CDR3 contains 14 residues. The V end lost 2 bases, the J end lost 11 bases, and 16 bases lay between the germline ends. This chain's CDR3 is CASSQQGALHSQHF. CDR3 nucleotide sequence: TGTGCCAGCAGCCAACAGGGAGCATTGCATTCCCAGCATTTT.

This chain connects TRBV7-8 to TRBJ2-1, with D possibly being TRBD2 (6 bases). This CDR3 spans 11 amino acids. Germline-derived CDR1 and CDR2 are SGHVS and FQNEAQ. V lost 5 bases and J lost 7, with 6 bases in between. CDR3 in DNA: TGTGCCAGCAGCCGGGGGAATGAGCAGTTCTTC. It yields the protein CASSRGNEQFF. Variable domain in full (rest from reference TRBV7-8 and TRBJ2-1): GAGVSQSPRYKVAKRGQDVALRCDPISGHVSLFWYQQALGQGPEFLTYFQNEAQLDKSGLPSDRFFAERPEGSVSTLKIQRTQQEDSAVYLCASSRGNEQFFGPGTRLTVL.

This clonotype was seen only once. The chain is built from TRBV19 and TRBJ2-2; 14 nucleotides line up with TRBD2. Trimming cost V 5 bases and J 1 base; bases outside gene matches: 15. This CDR3 is 21 amino acids long. Germline CDR1 LNHDA, CDR2 SQIVND (reference sequence). Here the CDR3 reads CASSSLPGLAGGRLNTGELFF. The CDR3 region has the DNA TGTGCCAGTAGTTCCCTCCCCGGACTAGCGGGGGGCCGATTGAACACCGGGGAGCTGTTTTTT. The full variable domain, completed using reference TRBV19 and TRBJ2-2, is DGGITQSPKYLFRKEGQNVTLSCEQNLNHDAMYWYRQDPGQGLRLIYYSQIVNDFQKGDIAEGYSVSREKKESFPLTVTSAQKNPTAFYLCASSSLPGLAGGRLNTGELFFGEGSRLTVL.

The J gene is TRBJ2-1, the V gene TRBV19; tentative D call: TRBD2 (7 bases). The CDR3 length is 13 residues. In germline, CDR1 is LNHDA, CDR2 SQIVND (reference sequence). V was trimmed by 7 bases and J by 4 bases, leaving 11 bases between them. CDR3 nucleotide sequence: TGTGCCAGTAAGGGGGGGGATTACAATGAGCAGTTCTTC. Protein product: CASKGGDYNEQFF.

The gene calls are TRBV4-1 and TRBJ2-1, with D unclear. Trimming shortened V by 0 bases and J by 15 bases, and 12 bases separated the two germline ends. The CDR3 extends over 12 amino acids. The germline gives CDR1 MGHRA, CDR2 YSYEKL. CDR3 nucleotide sequence: TGCGCCAGCAGCCAAGAAAGTGCCATATTGTTCTTC. Protein product: CASSQESAILFF.

The chain combines TRBV20-1 with TRBJ2-3; 9 positions agree with TRBD1. This CDR3 is 18 amino acids long. Trimming removed 6 bases from V and 4 bases from J; junction bases left unmatched: 20. CDR1 and CDR2 (germline): DFQATT, SNEGSKA (reference sequence). The CDR3 bases are TGCAGTGCCGAACCCCGGGACAGGGCGGCGGTCGTGGCAGATACGCAGTATTTT. This codes for CSAEPRDRAAVVADTQYF.

V and J are TRBV9 and TRBJ1-1; D is unresolved. CDR3 size: 11 residues. The V gene lost 3 bases and the J gene lost 5 bases, with 5 bases spanning the gap. Germline V gene sequence: CDR1 SGDLS, CDR2 YYNGEE. CDR3 protein: CASSAATEAFF. The CDR3 DNA follows: TGTGCCAGCAGCGCCGCTACTGAAGCTTTCTTT.

The J gene is TRBJ2-7, the V gene TRBV29-1; D gene ambiguous. Trimming cost V 3 bases and J 4 bases, with 7 bases left between them. CDR1 is SQVTM, CDR2 ANQGSEA, per germline. The CDR3 loop spans 11 amino acids. CDR3 protein: CSVEGRYEQYF. The CDR3 nucleotides are TGCAGCGTTGAGGGCCGTTACGAGCAGTACTTC.

V is TRBV5-4 and J is TRBJ2-3, with 7 bases fitting TRBD2. Germline trimming cut 4 bases from V and 2 bases from J; bases unmatched to any gene: 4. This CDR3 spans 14 amino acids. Looked up from germline, CDR1 is SGHNT and CDR2 is YYREEE (reference sequence). CDR3 sequence: CASSGERDTDTQYF. The CDR3 DNA follows: TGTGCCAGCAGCGGGGAGCGGGACACAGATACGCAGTATTTT.

This chain joins TRBV20-1 and TRBJ2-5; 8 bases match TRBD2. The CDR3 length is 14 residues. Germline lookup yields CDR1 DFQATT and CDR2 SNEGSKA (reference sequence). V shed 3 bases and J 2 bases; nucleotides not matched to a gene: 5. The CDR3, as DNA: TGCAGTGCTAGGAGCGGGAGCGGACAAGAGACCCAGTACTTC. It specifies CSARSGSGQETQYF.

The chain links TRBV20-1 to TRBJ1-6; D uncertain. CDR3 length: 15 amino acids. In germline, CDR1 is DFQATT, CDR2 SNEGSKA (reference sequence). The V end was cut by 2 bases, the J end by 5 bases, with 13 bases between. CDR3 residues: CSARSNGRDNSPLHF. CDR3 sequence (DNA): TGCAGTGCTAGATCAAACGGAAGAGATAATTCACCCCTCCACTTT.

This clonotype was detected only once. This chain's CDR3 is CASSYRGRRFNYGYTF. The CDR3 nucleotides read TGTGCCAGCAGCTATAGAGGGCGGCGCTTTAACTATGGCTACACCTTC. The chain carries TRBV3-1 and TRBJ1-2, with no clear D. The CDR3 extends over 16 amino acids. Germline loops: CDR1 LGHDT, CDR2 YNNKEL (reference sequence). Trimming cost V 5 bases and J 1 base, with 17 bases left between them.

The V and J genes are TRBV12-3 or TRBV12-4 and TRBJ1-1; maybe TRBD1 (6 bases). The CDR3 contains 12 residues. V lost 8 bases to trimming and J lost 10 bases, with 17 bases between them. The CDR3 here is CASLGTGIPAFF. The CDR3 region has the DNA TGTGCCAGCTTAGGTACAGGGATTCCAGCTTTCTTT.

The genes are TRBV7-2 and TRBJ2-7; 9 bases map to TRBD1. Germline V lookup: CDR1 SGHTA, CDR2 FQGNSA. V shed 4 bases and J 2 bases; nucleotides not matched to a gene: 9. This CDR3 has 16 amino acids. CDR3 bases: TGTGCCAGCAGCTCCGGGACAGGGAGACTTCCCTACGAGCAGTACTTC. It encodes CASSSGTGRLPYEQYF. Full variable domain (rest looked up from reference TRBV7-2 and TRBJ2-7): GAGVSQSPSNKVTEKGKDVELRCDPISGHTALYWYRQSLGQGLEFLIYFQGNSAPDKSGLPSDRFSAERTGGSVSTLTIQRTQQEDSAVYLCASSSGTGRLPYEQYFGPGTRLTVT.

This chain joins TRBV7-2 and TRBJ2-2; D call uncertain. Germline V CDR1 and CDR2: SGHTA, FQGNSA. The germline V and J ends were trimmed by 2 bases and 6 bases, with 16 bases remaining between them. This CDR3 has 16 residues. The CDR3 region has the DNA TGTGCCAGCAGCTTATTCAGCTGGGTCGAAGCCGGGGAGCTGTTTTTT. Translated, it gives CASSLFSWVEAGELFF.

The chain has TRBV4-1 and TRBJ1-5; D may be TRBD1 (6 bases). This CDR3 region has 19 residues. V lost 1 base and J lost 2, with 21 bases in between. The germline CDR1 and CDR2 sequences are MGHRA and YSYEKL. Here the CDR3 DNA reads TGCGCCAGCAGCCAAGCCCCTTTCGGGGGGGCAGGGGGCAATCAGCCCCAGCATTTT. Amino acid sequence: CASSQAPFGGAGGNQPQHF.

This clonotype was counted only a few times. The rearrangement uses TRBV6-5 and TRBJ2-7; no definite D call. The CDR3 totals 14 residues. The germline CDR1 and CDR2 sequences are MNHEY and SVGAGI. Trimming stripped 3 bases from V and 3 bases from J, with 12 bases between. The CDR3 nucleotides are TGTGCCAGCAGTTATTATCCATCGGGCTACGAGCAGTACTTC. It specifies CASSYYPSGYEQYF.

The V gene is TRBV14, the J gene TRBJ2-1; D is possibly TRBD1 (6 bases). Trimming shortened V by 5 bases and J by 7 bases, and 12 bases separated the two germline ends. Looked up from germline, CDR1 is SGHDN and CDR2 is FVKESK. This CDR3 is built from 13 residues. The CDR3 DNA reads as TGTGCCAGCAGCGCCACAGGGTTTAATGAGCAGTTCTTC. It is translated as CASSATGFNEQFF.

The chain employs TRBV6-1 and TRBJ1-5; 10 nucleotides align to TRBD1. The CDR3 is 12 residues long. Germline lookup yields CDR1 MNHNS and CDR2 SASEGT. V trimming: 8 bases; J trimming: 6 bases; junction bases outside the gene matches: 1. CDR3 region: CASGTGAQPQHF. The CDR3, as DNA: TGTGCCAGCGGGACAGGGGCTCAGCCCCAGCATTTT.

This clonotype appeared a few times. V and J are TRBV5-4 and TRBJ2-1, with unresolved D. The CDR3 covers 15 residues. The V and J ends lost 1 base and 9 bases respectively, with 17 bases between them. The germline V gene encodes CDR1 SGHNT and CDR2 YYREEE (reference sequence). The CDR3 bases are TGTGCCAGCAGCTTGAGGTCAGCGCCTCTGACTGAGCAGTTCTTC. Protein product: CASSLRSAPLTEQFF. Variable domain in full (rest from reference TRBV5-4 and TRBJ2-1): ETGVTQSPTHLIKTRGQQVTLRCSSQSGHNTVSWYQQALGQGPQFIFQYYREEENGRGNFPPRFSGLQFPNYSSELNVNALELDDSALYLCASSLRSAPLTEQFFGPGTRLTVL.

J is TRBJ1-2 and V is TRBV6-2 or TRBV6-3, with D possibly being TRBD1 (5 bases). The V gene's germline CDR1 is MNHEY and CDR2 SVGEGT. This CDR3 is built from 14 residues. Trimming pared 6 bases from V and 8 bases from J, leaving 19 bases between. CDR3 sequence reads: CASSNPGLPRGYTF. CDR3 bases: TGTGCCAGCAGCAACCCAGGGCTCCCTCGAGGCTACACCTTC.

This clonotype came up once. The chain is built from TRBV20-1 and TRBJ2-1; 8 bases line up with TRBD2. This CDR3 has 16 residues. Germline trimming cut 5 bases from V and 7 bases from J; bases unmatched to any gene: 16. Germline V lookup: CDR1 DFQATT, CDR2 SNEGSKA (reference sequence). The CDR3 DNA follows: TGCAGTGCTCCTCCATCCGGGACTAGTCAAAGGAATGAGCAGTTCTTC. It is translated as CSAPPSGTSQRNEQFF.

The chain recombines TRBV29-1 with TRBJ2-2; 7 bases are shared with TRBD1. The V gene's germline CDR1 is SQVTM and CDR2 ANQGSEA. J gave up 0 bases and V 7 bases, and 5 bases lay outside the gene matches. The length of the CDR3 is 14 residues. The CDR3 DNA follows: TGCAGCGCACGACAGGGTTCGAACACCGGGGAGCTGTTTTTT. Translated, it gives CSARQGSNTGELFF.

In the case of this clonotype: Relative to the germline gene, one junction end is altered; a read error may explain this. This chain links TRBV12-3 or TRBV12-4 with TRBJ1-2, with a weak D call TRBD1 (5 bases). The CDR3 loop spans 14 amino acids. DNA for the CDR3: TGTGCCAGCAGTTTTGGGGGATGGGACTACGGCTACACCTTC. It specifies CASSFGGWDYGYTF.

The chain couples TRBV12-3 or TRBV12-4 to TRBJ1-4; D not certain. This CDR3 contains 13 residues. V was cut by 3 bases and J by 6 bases, with 8 bases left in between. CDR3: CASSFKADEKLFF. CDR3 bases: TGTGCCAGCAGTTTTAAGGCAGATGAAAAACTGTTTTTT.